Presented here are 28 T cell receptor beta chains from one specimen sequenced in a study of blood T cell repertoires in COVID-19. The protocol was immunoSEQ multiplex PCR, while the TCRdb copy is restricted to in-frame clones and leaves out a portion. Here the sample spans approximately 300,000 clones, about nine tenths being singletons. Sequencing was carried out using peripheral blood. Receptors originate from a woman in her forties or fifties who had recovered from COVID-19.

The genes are TRBV28 and TRBJ1-6; D is possibly TRBD1 (5 bases). Germline CDR1 is MDHEN and CDR2 is SYDVKM. Trimming stripped 3 bases from V and 8 bases from J, with 14 bases between. There are 15 residues in the CDR3. The CDR3 sequence: CASSLEGLWDSPLHF. Written as DNA, the CDR3 is TGTGCCAGCAGTTTGGAGGGGTTGTGGGATTCACCCCTCCACTTT.

Details on this clone: Since the CDR3 does not end with the conserved phenylalanine or tryptophan, this likely comes from a read error. It is unclear where the CDR3 begins or ends on the DNA, so no DNA is shown, and the CDR3 is as TCRdb lists it. The chain has TRBV7-3 and TRBJ2-3; TRBD2 is the table's D call, not checked against the DNA. With termini counted, the CDR3 has 15 amino acids. The V gene's germline CDR1 is SGHTA and CDR2 FQGTGA. The CDR3 here is CASTEGRGSRGRPAV.

This sequence joins TRBV14 and TRBJ2-2, with 9 nucleotides matching TRBD2. This CDR3 is 16 amino acids long. The V segment lost 4 bases and the J segment 2 bases; nucleotides outside the gene matches: 5. From germline, CDR1 is SGHDN and CDR2 FVKESK. CDR3 amino acids: CASSLWRGGNTGELFF. DNA for the CDR3: TGTGCCAGCAGCCTCTGGCGGGGGGGCAACACCGGGGAGCTGTTTTTT.

The V gene is TRBV28, the J gene TRBJ2-1, with 13 bases matching TRBD2. Germline V gives CDR1 MDHEN, CDR2 SYDVKM. The CDR3 is made up of 16 amino acids. V shed 5 bases and J 1 base; nucleotides not matched to a gene: 2. In nucleotides, the CDR3 is TGTGCCAGCAGTGCGACTAGCGGGAGGTCCTACAATGAGCAGTTCTTC. Its protein is CASSATSGRSYNEQFF.

The rearrangement links TRBV5-1 to TRBJ2-7; TRBD1 matches 7 bases. CDR1 is SGHRS and CDR2 is YFSETQ in the germline V gene. The CDR3 sequence is 13 residues long. J gave up 3 bases and V 4 bases, and 4 bases lay outside the gene matches. The CDR3: CASSMGQSYEQYF. CDR3 coding DNA: TGCGCCAGCAGCATGGGACAGAGCTACGAGCAGTACTTC.

Only a few counts were recorded for this clone. The V and J genes are TRBV11-2 and TRBJ1-1, with 8 nucleotides matching TRBD1. Per germline, CDR1 SGHAT and CDR2 FQNNGV. There are 13 residues in the CDR3. With V trimmed by 5 bases and J by 6 bases, 5 bases remained unmatched. The CDR3 loop is CASSRGQASEAFF. CDR3 nucleotide sequence: TGTGCCAGCAGCAGGGGACAGGCCTCTGAAGCTTTCTTT. The full variable domain, with the rest looked up from reference TRBV11-2 and TRBJ1-1, is EAGVAQSPRYKIIEKRQSVAFWCNPISGHATLYWYQQILGQGPKLLIQFQNNGVVDDSQLPKDRFSAERLKGVDSTLKIQPAKLEDSAVYLCASSRGQASEAFFGQGTRLTVV.

This clone showed up just once. The chain has TRBV6-6 and TRBJ1-3; tentatively, D is TRBD1 (6 bases). CDR1 and CDR2 (germline): MNHNY, SVGAGI (reference sequence). CDR3 size: 15 residues. V was trimmed by 4 bases and J by 2 bases, leaving 12 bases between them. The CDR3 is CASSSQGNPGNTIYF. In nucleotides, the CDR3 is TGTGCCAGCAGTTCACAGGGCAACCCTGGAAACACCATATATTTT.

The rearrangement links TRBV30 to TRBJ2-3; D perhaps matches TRBD1 (6 bases). Trimming stripped 3 bases from V and 0 bases from J, with 13 bases between. This CDR3 is built from 15 residues. Per the germline V gene, CDR1 is GTSNPN and CDR2 is SVGIG (reference sequence). The CDR3 region is CAWRATGRSTDTQYF. In DNA form, the CDR3 reads TGTGCCTGGAGGGCGACAGGTCGTAGCACAGATACGCAGTATTTT.

This clone has at least ten counts. The V gene is TRBV18, the J gene TRBJ2-7, with 7 positions matching TRBD1. The V gene end was trimmed by 3 bases and the J gene end by 1 base; junction bases not matched to a gene: 12. The CDR3 has 17 amino acids. CDR1 and CDR2 from the germline V gene are KGHSH and LQKENI. The CDR3 region has the DNA TGTGCCAGCTCACCTGGGACAGTCTTTAGATCGTCCTACGAGCAGTACTTC. Its translation: CASSPGTVFRSSYEQYF. Full variable domain (rest looked up from reference TRBV18 and TRBJ2-7): NAGVMQNPRHLVRRRGQEARLRCSPMKGHSHVYWYRQLPEEGLKFMVYLQKENIIDESGMPKERFSAEFPKEGPSILRIQQVVRGDSAAYFCASSPGTVFRSSYEQYFGPGTRLTVT.

The chain employs TRBV6-2 or TRBV6-3 and TRBJ2-1, with no clear D. V was clipped by 10 bases and J by 5 bases, with 15 bases between them. The length of the CDR3 is 13 residues. Germline V gives CDR1 MNHEY, CDR2 SVGEGT. CDR3 in amino acids: CATGPSFHNEQFF. CDR3 DNA: TGTGCCACCGGCCCCTCTTTCCACAATGAGCAGTTCTTC.

The CDR3 sequence: CASSHAGGLGTEAFF. CDR3 coding DNA: TGCGCCAGCAGCCACGCAGGGGGCTTGGGCACTGAAGCTTTCTTT. This chain connects TRBV4-3 to TRBJ1-1; 8 bases are shared with TRBD1. CDR3 size: 15 residues. The V gene end was trimmed by 3 bases and the J gene end by 4 bases; junction bases not matched to a gene: 7. Looked up from germline, CDR1 is LGHNA and CDR2 is YSLEER.

The chain couples TRBV27 to TRBJ1-1; perhaps TRBD1 as D (5 bases). In germline, CDR1 is MNHEY, CDR2 SMNVEV (reference sequence). The CDR3 is made up of 15 amino acids. V gave up 0 bases and J gave up 5 bases, with 13 bases separating them. DNA of the CDR3: TGTGCCAGCAGTTTATCGGGAGGGGTTGAAACTGAAGCTTTCTTT. Its protein is CASSLSGGVETEAFF.

This clone was seen more than once but under ten times. The chain uses TRBV28 and TRBJ2-5; perhaps TRBD2 as D (5 bases). The V gene's germline CDR1 is MDHEN and CDR2 SYDVKM. The CDR3 loop spans 9 amino acids. Trimming took off 11 bases at V and 5 bases at J, with 6 bases between the two ends. CDR3 loop: CACGETQYF. DNA of the CDR3: TGTGCCTGCGGGGAGACCCAGTACTTC. Filled out from reference TRBV28 and TRBJ2-5, the complete variable domain reads DVKVTQSSRYLVKRTGEKVFLECVQDMDHENMFWYRQDPGLGLRLIYFSYDVKMKEKGDIPEGYSVSREKKERFSLILESASTNQTSMYLCACGETQYFGPGTRLLVL.

The chain has TRBV27 and TRBJ2-7; 7 bases agree with TRBD1. CDR3 length: 13 amino acids. Germline-derived CDR1 and CDR2 are MNHEY and SMNVEV (reference sequence). The V gene end was trimmed by 5 bases and the J gene end by 5 bases; junction bases not matched to a gene: 6. The CDR3 loop is CASSPPDRHEQYF. For the CDR3, the DNA is TGTGCCAGCAGTCCACCGGACAGGCACGAGCAGTACTTC.

The gene calls are TRBV14 and TRBJ2-1, with D tentatively TRBD2 (6 bases). The V gene's germline CDR1 is SGHDN and CDR2 FVKESK. Trimming stripped 4 bases from V and 8 bases from J, with 18 bases between. The CDR3 length is 15 residues. The CDR3: CASSRLGQGGDEQFF. The DNA of the CDR3 is TGTGCCAGCAGCCGCCTTGGGCAGGGAGGCGATGAGCAGTTCTTC.

This chain links TRBV28 with TRBJ2-2; TRBD2 is a possible D gene (5 bases). V gave up 5 bases and J gave up 7 bases, with 23 bases separating them. There are 17 residues in the CDR3. Germline V gene sequence: CDR1 MDHEN, CDR2 SYDVKM. CDR3 coding DNA: TGTGCCAGCAGTCTAGAGAGGGCAGGTCTTCGGATCGGGGAGCTGTTTTTT. Translating gives CASSLERAGLRIGELFF.

This clone was counted only a few times. This chain connects TRBV4-1 to TRBJ2-1; 12 nucleotides match TRBD1. The CDR3 extends over 15 amino acids. The ends lost 4 bases at V and 8 bases at J; junction bases unmatched: 6. Germline V gives CDR1 MGHRA, CDR2 YSYEKL. Here the CDR3 reads CASSLMGQGADEQFF. DNA of the CDR3: TGCGCCAGCAGCCTGATGGGACAGGGGGCCGATGAGCAGTTCTTC.

This clone was detected once. This chain links TRBV5-4 with TRBJ2-1; 9 bases are shared with TRBD2. Trimming cost V 0 bases and J 7 bases; bases outside gene matches: 8. The CDR3 runs to 16 residues. Germline V gene lookup returns CDR1 SGHNT and CDR2 YYREEE (reference sequence). The CDR3 protein is CASSLGLAEGRNEQFF. CDR3 coding DNA: TGTGCCAGCAGCTTGGGACTAGCGGAAGGACGGAATGAGCAGTTCTTC.

This clone was seen only a few times. The V call is TRBV7-2, the J call TRBJ2-1; the D is unclear. The CDR3 spans 11 residues. Trimming left V 1 base short and J 15 bases short, with 10 bases between. The V gene's germline CDR1 is SGHTA and CDR2 FQGNSA. CDR3 sequence (DNA): TGTGCCAGCAGCTTAGGAGCTAGAGGGTTCTTC. This encodes CASSLGARGFF.

The chain couples TRBV2 to TRBJ2-2; no definite D call. Germline loops: CDR1 SNHLY, CDR2 FYNNEI. CDR3 length equals 14 residues. V was trimmed by 7 bases and J by 4 bases, leaving 13 bases between them. DNA of the CDR3: TGTGCCAGCAAGGAGATTTTGGGCACCGGGGAGCTGTTTTTT. Its translation is CASKEILGTGELFF.

In nucleotides, the CDR3 is TGTGCCAGCAGCCAAGTCTCTGGCTCCTATACGCAGTATTTT. It specifies CASSQVSGSYTQYF. This sequence joins TRBV3-1 (or the pseudogene TRBV3-2) and TRBJ2-3; D gene uncertain. The V gene's germline CDR1 is LGHDT and CDR2 YNNKEL (reference sequence). Trimming removed 1 base from V and 7 bases from J, with 12 bases in between. The CDR3 runs to 14 residues.

This sequence joins TRBV12-2 and TRBJ1-5. TRBV12-2 is a pseudogene locus. This CDR3 comprises 15 residues. The CDR3 region is CASRPPGGRDQPQHF. The CDR3 region has the DNA TGTGCAAGTCGCCCCCCAGGTGGGAGGGATCAGCCCCAGCATTTT.

The chain has TRBV6-2 or TRBV6-3 and TRBJ1-1; perhaps TRBD1 as D (6 bases). CDR3 length: 13 residues. Germline lookup yields CDR1 MNHEY and CDR2 SVGEGT. V gave up 5 bases and J gave up 7 bases, with 14 bases separating them. The CDR3 protein is CASSPPNRDEAFF. The CDR3 region has the DNA TGTGCCAGCAGTCCGCCCAACAGGGATGAAGCTTTCTTT.

This clone has more than one count but fewer than ten. The V and J genes are TRBV30 and TRBJ1-1; 8 bases are shared with TRBD1. Germline V CDR1 and CDR2: GTSNPN, SVGIG (reference sequence). V dropped 2 bases and J dropped 5; count of bases not matched to a gene: 4. CDR3 length: 13 amino acids. The CDR3 is CAWSFTGGTEAFF. For the CDR3, the DNA is TGTGCCTGGAGTTTTACAGGGGGAACTGAAGCTTTCTTT.

The chain carries TRBV9 and TRBJ2-7; maybe TRBD2 (6 bases). This CDR3 region has 14 residues. The V end lost 2 bases, the J end lost 5 bases, and 14 bases lay between the germline ends. CDR1 and CDR2 (germline): SGDLS, YYNGEE. CDR3 sequence: CASSVSPGVHEQYF. CDR3 in DNA: TGTGCCAGCAGCGTCAGTCCGGGGGTCCACGAGCAGTACTTC.

This chain joins TRBV5-1 and TRBJ1-4; D perhaps matches TRBD1 (5 bases). The length of the CDR3 is 16 residues. Germline CDR1 is SGHRS and CDR2 is YFSETQ. V lost 4 bases, J lost 0 bases, and 13 bases lay in between. The CDR3 spells CASSPGAGPTNEKLFF. The CDR3 nucleotides read TGCGCCAGCAGCCCGGGCGCAGGGCCAACTAATGAAAAACTGTTTTTT.

The chain links TRBV30 to TRBJ2-5; TRBD1 is a possible D gene (5 bases). V shed 0 bases and J shed 5 bases, with 10 bases lying between them. The CDR3 length is 13 residues. Germline V CDR1 and CDR2: GTSNPN, SVGIG (reference sequence). CDR3 DNA sequence: TGTGCCTGGAGTGTACGTGGGGCCGAGACCCAGTACTTC. Its protein is CAWSVRGAETQYF.

This chain uses TRBV12-3 or TRBV12-4 with TRBJ1-1; D possibly corresponds to TRBD1 (5 bases). Trimming removed 8 bases at V and 5 bases at J, with 9 bases between. This CDR3 contains 11 residues. The CDR3 region is CASGGGTEAFF. CDR3 nucleotides: TGTGCCAGCGGGGGGGGTACTGAAGCTTTCTTT.